This T cell receptor beta chain was sequenced for a study of T cell responses to AZD1222 COVID-19 vaccine. Clones were read by immunoSEQ multiplex PCR, and TCRdb kept only the in-frame ones, dropping some. The sample consists of some 89,000 clones, approximately 89% of them appearing once. There are 15 residues in the CDR3. The germline V gene encodes CDR1 WSHSY and CDR2 SAAADI. V trimming: 2 bases; J trimming: 7 bases; junction bases outside the gene matches: 6. Sequenced here: peripheral blood, sampled on day 0 of AZD1222 vaccination. V and J are TRBV10-2 and TRBJ1-5; TRBD1 matches 9 bases. This sequence originates from an adult in good health. This chain's CDR3 is CASSERRDRVQPQHF. Here the CDR3 DNA reads TGCGCCAGCAGTGAGCGTCGGGACAGGGTCCAGCCCCAGCATTTT.